This T cell receptor (beta chain) came from a study of cytomegalovirus exposure and HLA in healthy donors. Findings of the study overall: Most likely, a cluster of highly shared sequence variants arose as a sequencing artifact.

13 Jbeta primers and 60 Vbeta primers were used for the PCR. Some clones are missing from TCRdb's copy, which holds only in-frame ones; the method was immunoSEQ multiplex PCR. The sample totals some 160,000 clones. V lost 2 bases and J lost 4; bases outside the gene matches: 9. Germline V CDR1 and CDR2: GTSNPN, SVGIG (reference sequence). The CDR3 extends over 15 amino acids. On this clone: Its antigen is unidentified.

Sequenced material: PBMCs. The clonotype was recovered from a man aged 25 to 40 in good health and CMV-seronegative. The V gene is TRBV30, the J gene TRBJ2-7; 9 bases agree with TRBD1. CDR3 DNA sequence: TGTGCCTGGAGTACACCCGGGACAGGGTGGTACGAGCAGTACTTC. This sequence encodes CAWSTPGTGWYEQYF.